This TCR beta chain was sequenced in a study of cytomegalovirus exposure and HLA in healthy donors. This CDR3 is built from 13 residues. V was pared by 6 bases and J by 0 bases, with 8 bases between. Germline CDR1 SNHLY, CDR2 FYNNEI. PCR amplification relied on 60 Vbeta primers (plus 13 Jbeta primers). Sequencing used immunoSEQ multiplex PCR; TCRdb keeps in-frame clones, though not all of them. The repertoire has around 140,000 clones, around 75% of them found once; the top ten carry approximately 1.6%. Sequencing used PBMCs. This sequence was found in a woman aged 18-29 years in good health and CMV-seronegative. This rearrangement joins TRBV2 to TRBJ2-5; D not resolved. Written as DNA, the CDR3 is TGTGCCAGCAGCGATTGGCACCAAGAGACCCAGTACTTC. Translated, it gives CASSDWHQETQYF.